The clone carrying this T cell receptor (beta chain) is a singleton in its sample. The data were obtained in a study of blood T cell repertoires in COVID-19. Looking at the study overall: Samples representing acute and convalescent COVID-19 were sourced from the United States, Italy and Spain.

Assay used: immunoSEQ multiplex PCR; TCRdb lists only in-frame clones, some missing. The repertoire holds about 100,000 clones, with about four fifths as singletons. The sequence was obtained from a man between 60 and 75 years old with acute or convalescent COVID-19. The specimen was peripheral blood.

In DNA, the CDR3 is TGCGCCAGCAGCTTAAACGTTGCCAGGGGAGATTCACCCCTCCACTTT. This encodes CASSLNVARGDSPLHF. The V and J genes are TRBV5-1 and TRBJ1-6; possible D gene TRBD1, 6 bases. CDR1 SGHRS and CDR2 YFSETQ come from the germline V gene. V shed 2 bases and J shed 8 bases, with 17 bases lying between them. This CDR3 has 16 residues.